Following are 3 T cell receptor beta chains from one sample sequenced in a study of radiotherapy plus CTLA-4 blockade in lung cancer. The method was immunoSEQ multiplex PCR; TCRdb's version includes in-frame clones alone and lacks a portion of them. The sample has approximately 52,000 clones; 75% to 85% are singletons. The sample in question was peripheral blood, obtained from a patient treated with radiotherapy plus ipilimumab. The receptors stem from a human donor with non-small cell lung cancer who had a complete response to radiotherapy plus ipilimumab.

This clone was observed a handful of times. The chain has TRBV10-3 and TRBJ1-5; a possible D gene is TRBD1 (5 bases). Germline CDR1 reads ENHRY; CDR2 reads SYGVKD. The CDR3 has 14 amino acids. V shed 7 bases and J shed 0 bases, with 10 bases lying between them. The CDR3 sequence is CAIKGQGSNQPQHF. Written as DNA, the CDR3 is TGTGCCATCAAGGGTCAGGGTAGCAATCAGCCCCAGCATTTT.

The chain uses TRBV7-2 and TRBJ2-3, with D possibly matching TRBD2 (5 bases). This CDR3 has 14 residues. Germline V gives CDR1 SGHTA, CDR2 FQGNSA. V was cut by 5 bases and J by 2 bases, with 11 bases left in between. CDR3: CASSPGLITDTQYF. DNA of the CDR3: TGTGCCAGCAGCCCAGGACTGATCACAGATACGCAGTATTTT.

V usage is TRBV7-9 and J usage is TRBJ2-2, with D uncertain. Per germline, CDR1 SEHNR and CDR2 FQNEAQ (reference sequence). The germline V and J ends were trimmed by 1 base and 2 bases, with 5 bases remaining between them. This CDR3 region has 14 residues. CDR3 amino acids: CASSLGINTGELFF. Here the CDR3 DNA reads TGTGCCAGCAGCTTAGGTATTAACACCGGGGAGCTGTTTTTT.